This T cell receptor beta chain was obtained from a study of T-cell reconstitution after alpha-beta-depleted transplantation in children. This clonotype appeared a few times. Using unique molecular identifiers, the investigators prepared the TCRbeta library. In TCRdb, the PCR reads were re-called with MiXCR into one record per CDR3 protein. The table has about 300,000 distinct CDR3 sequences, around 9.1% seen once. The receptor's source is a boy less than two years old with acute myeloid leukemia, due to receive a stem cell transplant. This material consisted of PBMCs, taken before TCRalphabeta/CD19-depleted stem cell transplant.

CDR3 region: CSAWRDSGELFF. The CDR3 bases are TGCAGTGCTTGGAGGGATAGCGGGGAGCTGTTTTTT. J is TRBJ2-2 and V is TRBV20-1, with a weak D call TRBD2 (6 bases). The length of the CDR3 is 12 residues. V lost 5 bases to trimming and J lost 7 bases, with 11 bases between them. CDR1 and CDR2 (germline): DFQATT, SNEGSKA (reference sequence).